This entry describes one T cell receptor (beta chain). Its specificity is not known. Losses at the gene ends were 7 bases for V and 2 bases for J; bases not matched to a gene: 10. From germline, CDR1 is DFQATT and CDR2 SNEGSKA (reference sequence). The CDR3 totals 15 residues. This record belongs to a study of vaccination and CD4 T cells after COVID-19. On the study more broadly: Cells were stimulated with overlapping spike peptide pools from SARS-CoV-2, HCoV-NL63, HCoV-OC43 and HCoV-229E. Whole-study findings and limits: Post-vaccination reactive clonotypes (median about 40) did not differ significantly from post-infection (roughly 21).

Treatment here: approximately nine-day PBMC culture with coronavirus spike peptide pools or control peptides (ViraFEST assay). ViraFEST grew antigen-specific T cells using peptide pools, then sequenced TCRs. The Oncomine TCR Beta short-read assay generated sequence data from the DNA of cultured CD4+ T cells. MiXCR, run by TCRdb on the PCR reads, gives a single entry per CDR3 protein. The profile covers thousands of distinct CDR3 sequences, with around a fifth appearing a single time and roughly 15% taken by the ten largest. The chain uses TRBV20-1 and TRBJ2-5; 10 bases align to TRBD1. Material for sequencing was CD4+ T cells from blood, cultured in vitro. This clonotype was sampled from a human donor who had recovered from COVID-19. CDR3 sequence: CSVSAPGQGQETQYF. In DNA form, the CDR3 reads TGCAGTGTAAGCGCGCCGGGACAGGGGCAAGAGACCCAGTACTTC.